This T cell receptor beta chain was obtained from a study of T cells after yellow fever vaccination. This clonotype was counted many times. The antigen is undetermined. The junction had 12 bases not matched to a gene; V was cut back by 4 bases and J by 7 bases. The CDR3 runs 17 residues. Germline assignment: CDR1 LGHDT and CDR2 YNNKEL (reference sequence). General study results and limits: Abundant clonotypes from the bulk population could get into FACS-sorted repertoires as contaminants.

TCRdb reprocessed the 5' RACE reads with MiXCR, giving one entry per CDR3 protein. Counted here are 100,000 to 150,000 distinct CDR3 sequences, more than 6% occurring once; the ten biggest clones make up around 2.6%. The material was CD4+ T cells sorted from PBMCs, obtained around 10 days after the first yellow fever vaccination. This chain connects TRBV3-1 to TRBJ2-4; 11 bases line up with TRBD2. This receptor was taken from a man aged 18 to 35 who received the YFV17D yellow fever vaccine. The CDR3 nucleotides are TGTGCCAGCAGCCCCACCCCGACTAGCGGGGTGGTGAACATTCAGTACTTC. Protein sequence: CASSPTPTSGVVNIQYF.